Following are 27 T cell receptor beta chains from one sample sequenced in a study of T cell repertoires in cytomegalovirus infection. TCRdb fed the reads into MiXCR, producing one record per CDR3 protein. The sample contains fewer than 900,000 distinct CDR3 sequences, about 28% of which appear only once. These receptors have no known antigen. This specimen was cultured CD8+ T cells from PBMCs, taken from culture after CMV antigen stimulation. The receptors come from a human donor in good health (CMV status not recorded). Some clones in this sample may be carry-over from other donors' samples.

The chain employs TRBV20-1 and TRBJ2-7; TRBD2 matches at 8 bases. This CDR3 comprises 15 residues. Germline loops: CDR1 DFQATT, CDR2 SNEGSKA (reference sequence). The J segment lost 2 bases and the V segment lost 3 bases, leaving 9 bases of the junction unmatched. CDR3 DNA: TGCAGTGCTAGCATCGGGGGACTAGACCCCTACGAGCAGTACGTC. It is translated as CSASIGGLDPYEQYV.

The CDR3: CASSLGAQANTEAFF. The CDR3 nucleotides read TGTGCCAGCAGCTTAGGAGCACAGGCGAACACTGAAGCTTTCTTT. The chain uses TRBV13 and TRBJ1-1; weak D call: TRBD1 (5 bases). V shed 0 bases and J shed 1 base, with 9 bases lying between them. This CDR3 is built from 15 residues. Per the germline V gene, CDR1 is PRHDT and CDR2 is FYEKMQ (reference sequence). The entire variable domain, with the rest obtained from reference TRBV13 and TRBJ1-1, is as follows: AAGVIQSPRHLIKEKRETATLKCYPIPRHDTVYWYQQGPGQDPQFLISFYEKMQSDKGSIPDRFSAQQFSDYHSELNMSSLELGDSALYFCASSLGAQANTEAFFGQGTRLTVV.

This clonotype was counted a few times. The J gene is TRBJ2-3, the V gene TRBV7-6; 9 bases line up with TRBD2. Trimming cost V 4 bases and J 0 bases; bases outside gene matches: 5. CDR1 is SGHVS, CDR2 FNYEAQ, per germline. The CDR3 extends over 16 amino acids. The CDR3 DNA reads TGTGCCAGCAGCTGGGGCGGGGGGGCTAGCACAGATACGCAGTATTTT. Translation: CASSWGGGASTDTQYF.

The chain uses TRBV20-1 and TRBJ1-2; no clear D gene. This CDR3 spans 13 amino acids. CDR1 DFQATT and CDR2 SNEGSKA come from the germline V gene (reference sequence). V gave up 3 bases and J gave up 4 bases, with 12 bases separating them. The CDR3 loop reads CSARPRGSYGYTF. In DNA form, the CDR3 reads TGCAGTGCTAGGCCCCGAGGCAGCTATGGCTACACCTTC.

In this sample, this clonotype turned up a few times. The chain recombines TRBV12-3 or TRBV12-4 with TRBJ2-7; TRBD2 matches at 13 bases. The CDR3 loop spans 15 amino acids. Trimming at V came to 6 bases and at J to 4 bases, leaving 6 bases not matched to a gene. CDR3 in amino acids: CASRLRTSGGYEQYF. CDR3 nucleotide sequence: TGTGCCAGCAGGCTTCGGACTAGCGGGGGTTACGAGCAGTACTTC.

This clonotype was observed a handful of times. This sequence joins TRBV4-1 and TRBJ2-1; TRBD1 or TRBD2 may be the D gene (5 bases each). The CDR3 runs 15 residues. Germline V gene data show CDR1 as MGHRA and CDR2 as YSYEKL. V was cut by 4 bases and J by 10 bases, with 20 bases left in between. The CDR3 protein is CASSPVAGVQGEQFF. For the CDR3, the DNA is TGCGCCAGCAGCCCAGTAGCCGGGGTCCAGGGAGAGCAGTTCTTC.

This clonotype was detected only a few times. This rearrangement joins TRBV19 to TRBJ2-2, with a weak D call TRBD1 (6 bases). The CDR3 is 15 amino acids. Trimming left V 3 bases short and J 3 bases short, with 11 bases between. Germline CDR1 is LNHDA and CDR2 is SQIVND (reference sequence). CDR3 in DNA: TGTGCCAGTAGTATTTTGGGGGCGGACACCGGGGAGCTGTTTTTT. Translated, it gives CASSILGADTGELFF.

For the CDR3, the DNA is TGCGCCAGCGGCGGGCCCGCCGAGACCCAGTACTTC. This gives the protein CASGGPAETQYF. This chain connects TRBV4-1 to TRBJ2-5; D possibly corresponds to TRBD2 (5 bases). V shed 8 bases and J shed 5 bases, with 12 bases lying between them. The CDR3 has 12 residues. CDR1 is MGHRA and CDR2 is YSYEKL in the germline V gene.

In its sample, this clonotype was seen many times. The chain employs TRBV12-3 or TRBV12-4 and TRBJ2-2; 7 bases are shared with TRBD2. V shed 2 bases and J 9 bases; nucleotides not matched to a gene: 6. CDR3 length equals 14 residues. CDR3: CASSLKLSGRELFF. In DNA form, the CDR3 reads TGTGCCAGCAGTTTAAAGCTAAGCGGGAGGGAGCTGTTTTTT.

This chain connects TRBV27 to TRBJ2-7, with D perhaps given as TRBD1 or TRBD2 (5 bases each). The CDR3 totals 15 residues. Germline-derived CDR1 and CDR2 are MNHEY and SMNVEV (reference sequence). With 2 bases removed from V and 5 bases from J, the gap between germline ends came to 16 bases. CDR3 amino acids: CASSLVGGLRDEQYV. For the CDR3, the DNA is TGTGCCAGCAGTTTAGTTGGGGGATTAAGAGACGAGCAGTACGTC.

This clonotype was observed at least ten times. The chain couples TRBV7-3 to TRBJ1-2, with 10 positions matching TRBD1. The CDR3 covers 14 residues. V lost 5 bases to trimming and J lost 4 bases; unmatched junction nucleotides: 4. CDR1 and CDR2 (germline): SGHTA, FQGTGA. The CDR3 DNA sequence: TGTGCCAGCAGCCGAGGACAGGGGGGCTATGGCTACACCTTC. It yields the protein CASSRGQGGYGYTF.

This clonotype occurred a few times. The chain employs TRBV12-3 or TRBV12-4 and TRBJ2-5, with D possibly matching TRBD2 (5 bases). The germline V and J ends were trimmed by 6 bases and 5 bases, with 19 bases remaining between them. This CDR3 is built from 15 residues. The CDR3 DNA reads TGTGCCAGCAGGGGCGGCGGGCCCCCACTGGAGACCCAGTACTTC. Translating it yields CASRGGGPPLETQYF.

The table lists this clonotype with a few counts. This sequence joins TRBV19 and TRBJ1-1; D is unresolved. V gave up 1 base and J gave up 0 bases, with 9 bases separating them. Germline lookup yields CDR1 LNHDA and CDR2 SQIVND (reference sequence). The CDR3 sequence is 15 residues long. CDR3 nucleotide sequence: TGTGCCAGTAGTATAGGGCCCAGCATGAACACTGAAGCTTTCTTT. Translating it yields CASSIGPSMNTEAFF.

This clonotype was seen a single time. The genes are TRBV20-1 and TRBJ2-7, with D hard to call. The germline V and J ends were trimmed by 1 base and 6 bases, with 4 bases remaining between them. CDR1 DFQATT and CDR2 SNEGSKA come from the germline V gene (reference sequence). The CDR3 contains 10 residues. The chain's CDR3 is CSARGGEQYF. The CDR3 nucleotides read TGCAGTGCTAGAGGGGGCGAGCAGTACTTC.

CDR3 sequence (DNA): TGTGCCAGCAGCTACCCCGGGGCCCTACCCGCGGATGAGCAGTTCTTC. It encodes CASSYPGALPADEQFF. The chain employs TRBV5-6 and TRBJ2-1; D possibly matches TRBD1 or TRBD2 (5 bases each). This CDR3 has 16 residues. V was cut by 3 bases and J by 8 bases, with 21 bases left in between. The germline V gene has CDR1 SGHDT and CDR2 YYEEEE.

This chain connects TRBV6-5 to TRBJ1-6; 7 bases fit TRBD1. This CDR3 region has 17 residues. J gave up 9 bases and V 0 bases, and 11 bases lay outside the gene matches. Germline V gene lookup returns CDR1 MNHEY and CDR2 SVGAGI. The CDR3 loop is CASSYSPEGASISPLHF. CDR3 bases: TGTGCCAGCAGTTACTCCCCGGAGGGGGCTTCAATTTCACCCCTCCACTTT.

This clonotype was found many times. The chain combines TRBV7-9 with TRBJ2-1; D gene unclear. In germline, CDR1 is SEHNR, CDR2 FQNEAQ (reference sequence). Deletions cut 6 bases from V and 4 bases from J, with 4 bases between. The CDR3 sequence is 11 residues long. CDR3 loop: CASRDYNEQFF. Written as DNA, the CDR3 is TGTGCCAGCAGGGATTACAATGAGCAGTTCTTC. Full variable domain (rest looked up from reference TRBV7-9 and TRBJ2-1): DTGVSQNPRHKITKRGQNVTFRCDPISEHNRLYWYRQTLGQGPEFLTYFQNEAQLEKSRLLSDRFSAERPKGSFSTLEIQRTEQGDSAMYLCASRDYNEQFFGPGTRLTVL.

The J gene is TRBJ1-4, the V gene TRBV5-1; D is unclear. V was cut by 4 bases and J by 0 bases, with 10 bases left in between. Germline V gene data show CDR1 as SGHRS and CDR2 as YFSETQ. CDR3 size: 15 residues. The CDR3 DNA reads as TGCGCCAGCAGCGTTGGGATTACAACTAATGAAAAACTGTTTTTT. The encoded protein is CASSVGITTNEKLFF.

The genes are TRBV6-1 and TRBJ2-2; the D gene could be TRBD1 or TRBD2 (5 bases each). CDR3 length: 13 amino acids. CDR1 is MNHNS, CDR2 SASEGT, per germline. Trimming left V 6 bases short and J 7 bases short, with 12 bases between. DNA of the CDR3: TGTGCCAGCAGGGTGAGGGGAAACGGGGAGCTGTTTTTT. Translated, it gives CASRVRGNGELFF.

V gene TRBV6-1 combines with J gene TRBJ1-1; a possible D gene is TRBD1 (5 bases). With 1 base removed from V and 6 bases from J, the gap between germline ends came to 9 bases. The germline V gene encodes CDR1 MNHNS and CDR2 SASEGT. The CDR3 runs 13 residues. CDR3 region: CASSEGGVAEAFF. The CDR3 DNA reads as TGTGCCAGCAGTGAAGGAGGGGTCGCTGAAGCTTTCTTT.

This clonotype turned up a few times. The V call is TRBV7-3, the J call TRBJ1-6, with 7 bases that match TRBD1. Germline V gene lookup returns CDR1 SGHTA and CDR2 FQGTGA. J gave up 2 bases and V 5 bases, and 6 bases lay outside the gene matches. This CDR3 has 16 amino acids. Here the CDR3 reads CASSRTGVPYNSPLHF. The CDR3 bases are TGTGCCAGCAGCCGAACAGGGGTCCCCTATAATTCACCCCTCCACTTT. The variable domain in full, with the rest retrieved from reference TRBV7-3 and TRBJ1-6, is GAGVSQTPSNKVTEKGKYVELRCDPISGHTALYWYRQSLGQGPEFLIYFQGTGAADDSGLPNDRFFAVRPEGSVSTLKIQRTERGDSAVYLCASSRTGVPYNSPLHFGNGTRLTVT.

The rearrangement uses TRBV19 and TRBJ2-7; possibly TRBD1 or TRBD2 for D (5 bases each). From germline, CDR1 is LNHDA and CDR2 SQIVND (reference sequence). The CDR3 loop spans 14 amino acids. Trimming shortened V by 5 bases and J by 2 bases, and 13 bases separated the two germline ends. Here the CDR3 DNA reads TGTGCCAGTAGTGCGGCCGGGACGGCCTACGAGCAGTACGTC. This encodes CASSAAGTAYEQYV.

The rearrangement joins TRBV7-6 to TRBJ1-2; D call uncertain. The V gene lost 5 bases and the J gene lost 1 base, with 11 bases spanning the gap. This CDR3 is built from 14 residues. Germline V gene lookup returns CDR1 SGHVS and CDR2 FNYEAQ. For the CDR3, the DNA is TGTGCCAGCAGCCCCAGTGGTGATAACTATGGCTACACCTTC. It specifies CASSPSGDNYGYTF.

This clonotype was detected only a few times. The chain has TRBV5-6 and TRBJ2-1, with a possible D match to TRBD1 (6 bases). The CDR3 runs 13 residues. CDR1 is SGHDT, CDR2 YYEEEE, per germline. Trimming took off 4 bases at V and 15 bases at J, with 20 bases between the two ends. The CDR3 protein is CASSLGARTALFF. The CDR3, as DNA: TGTGCCAGCAGCCTTGGAGCCCGGACAGCTTTGTTCTTC. Supplemented by reference TRBV5-6 and TRBJ2-1, the full variable domain reads DAGVTQSPTHLIKTRGQQVTLRCSPKSGHDTVSWYQQALGQGPQFIFQYYEEEERQRGNFPDRFSGHQFPNYSSELNVNALLLGDSALYLCASSLGARTALFFGPGTRLTVL.

The table lists this clonotype with a count of one. This chain links TRBV7-3 with TRBJ2-3; tentatively, D is TRBD2 (6 bases). The germline V gene has CDR1 SGHTA and CDR2 FQGTGA. With 5 bases removed from V and 1 base from J, the gap between germline ends came to 13 bases. The CDR3 totals 15 residues. This CDR3 is CASSRGIAGTDTQYF. The DNA of the CDR3 is TGTGCCAGCAGCCGGGGTATAGCGGGCACAGATACGCAGTATTTT.

V usage is TRBV7-6 and J usage is TRBJ2-3, with D possibly being TRBD1 or TRBD2 (5 bases each). Germline CDR1 and CDR2: SGHVS and FNYEAQ. The CDR3 is made up of 16 amino acids. Trimming cost V 5 bases and J 6 bases, with 21 bases left between them. As DNA, the CDR3 is TGTGCCAGCAGCCTCATGGGACGGACCCTGGGGGATACGCAGTATTTT. Translation gives CASSLMGRTLGDTQYF.

The CDR3 DNA sequence: TGTGCCAGCAGCTTAGAGATAGCGGACTATGGCTACACCTTC. Its translation: CASSLEIADYGYTF. V gene TRBV7-2 combines with J gene TRBJ1-2; D gene unclear. V lost 1 base, J lost 3 bases, and 9 bases lay in between. CDR1 is SGHTA, CDR2 FQGNSA, per germline. The CDR3 covers 14 residues.